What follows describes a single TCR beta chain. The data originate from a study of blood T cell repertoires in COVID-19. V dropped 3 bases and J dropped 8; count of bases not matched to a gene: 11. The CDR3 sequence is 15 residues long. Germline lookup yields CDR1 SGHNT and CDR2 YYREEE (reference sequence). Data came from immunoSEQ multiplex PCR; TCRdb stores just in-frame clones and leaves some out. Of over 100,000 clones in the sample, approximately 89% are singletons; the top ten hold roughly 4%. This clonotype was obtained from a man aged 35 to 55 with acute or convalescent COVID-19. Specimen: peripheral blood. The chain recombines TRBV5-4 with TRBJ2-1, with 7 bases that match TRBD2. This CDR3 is CASSSLRGSPHEQFF. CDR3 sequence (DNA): TGTGCCAGCAGCTCCCTTCGCGGGAGCCCACATGAGCAGTTCTTC.